One and the same sample provided the 3 T cell receptor beta chains below, sequenced in a study of T cells in Graves' hyperthyroidism and ophthalmopathy. Amplification of TCR beta CDR3 regions was performed using RNA transcripts as template. The HTBI primer set was used in a first-round RT-PCR of the TCR CDR3. In TCRdb, the multiplex PCR reads were re-called with MiXCR into one record per CDR3 protein. The sample shows approximately 430,000 distinct CDR3 sequences, around a sixth of them seen only once. The sequencing sample was made of blood. The source of these receptors is a woman between 18 and 29 years old with Graves' hyperthyroidism.

This clonotype occurred a few times. The rearrangement joins TRBV7-9 to TRBJ1-2; 7 positions agree with TRBD1. The CDR3 sequence is 14 residues long. CDR1 and CDR2 from the germline V gene are SEHNR and FQNEAQ (reference sequence). V lost 3 bases, J lost 7 bases, and 8 bases stayed unmatched. The CDR3 spells CASSLTGYGGGYTF. Written as DNA, the CDR3 is TGTGCCAGCAGCTTGACAGGGTATGGGGGTGGCTACACCTTC.

This clonotype was recorded at least ten times. The chain links TRBV2 to TRBJ2-3; D remains unclear. The CDR3 has 16 amino acids. Germline CDR1 reads SNHLY; CDR2 reads FYNNEI. Trimming left V 1 base short and J 0 bases short, with 11 bases between. The CDR3 DNA sequence: TGTGCCAGCAGTGAAGGGGCAAGGAGTAGCACAGATACGCAGTATTTT. This encodes CASSEGARSSTDTQYF.

This clonotype was detected a few times. The V and J genes are TRBV5-1 and TRBJ1-2; 7 nucleotides agree with TRBD1. CDR1 and CDR2 from the germline V gene are SGHRS and YFSETQ. V dropped 3 bases and J dropped 0; count of bases not matched to a gene: 14. The CDR3 contains 18 residues. This chain's CDR3 is CASSSGQPRSAPNYGYTF. The CDR3 DNA reads TGCGCCAGCAGCTCGGGACAGCCGAGAAGCGCCCCTAACTATGGCTACACCTTC.